This is a list of T cell receptor beta chains from one sample in a study of T cell changes during pregnancy in multiple sclerosis. The method was immunoSEQ multiplex PCR; TCRdb's version includes in-frame clones alone and lacks a portion of them. The sample has about 75,000 clones, about 90% seen once; the top ten hold over 0.7%. The input for sequencing was peripheral blood, taken in the first trimester of pregnancy. These receptor sequences come from a female donor in good health, enrolled as a control in a pregnancy study. CDR3s include the opening cysteine and the closing phenylalanine or tryptophan. The order of the fields is V gene, D gene, CDR3 length, clone size, J gene, CDR3 DNA, CDR3 protein. D genes are given only for firm matches. Expanded clones get a size class; other rows say once, few or many, or leave the size out.

TRBV27,TRBD1,14,NA,TRBJ1-5,TGTGCCAGCAGTTCCCACAGGGGGCTTCAGCCCCAGCATTTT,CASSSHRGLQPQHF
TRBV19,NA,15,NA,TRBJ2-2,TGTGCCAGTAGTAGAAGGGGGAGAGGCCCCGGGGAGCTGTTTTTT,CASSRRGRGPGELFF
TRBV15,NA,15,NA,TRBJ1-1,TGTGCCACCAGCAGAGACAGGCTTCTGAACACTGAAGCTTTCTTT,CATSRDRLLNTEAFF
TRBV7-2,NA,15,NA,TRBJ2-6,TGTGCCAGCAGCTTAGTACTCTCTGGGGCCAACGTCCTGACTTTC,CASSLVLSGANVLTF
TRBV11-2,NA,14,once,TRBJ2-1,TGTGCCAGCAGCTTTGCGGGGAGATACAATGAGCAGTTCTTC,CASSFAGRYNEQFF
TRBV5-6,TRBD1,14,NA,TRBJ2-7,TGTGCCAGCAGCCCGGGGACAGACCTCTACGAGCAGTACTTC,CASSPGTDLYEQYF
TRBV19,TRBD1,13,few,TRBJ1-2,TGTGCCAGTAGGGACAGGGCGGACTATGGCTACACCTTC,CASRDRADYGYTF
TRBV6-4,TRBD1,13,NA,TRBJ1-2,TGTGCCAGCAGTGAACAGGGGGACTATGGCTACACCTTC,CASSEQGDYGYTF
TRBV27,TRBD2,15,NA,TRBJ2-7,TGTGCCAGCAGTTTCACGGGACTAGCGGCTTACGAGCAGTACTTC,CASSFTGLAAYEQYF
TRBV9,NA,14,NA,TRBJ1-1,TGTGCCAGCAGCGTAACCCAGGTCTTCCCTGAAGCTTTCTTT,CASSVTQVFPEAFF
TRBV7-2,TRBD2,16,once,TRBJ2-3,TGTGCCAGCAGCTTAGTTAGCGGGCCGATGGCAGATACGCAGTATTTT,CASSLVSGPMADTQYF
TRBV9,TRBD1,19,NA,TRBJ1-3,TGTGCCAGCAGCGCCGGGACAGGGGGCTTCCTGAGGTCTGGAAACACCATATATTTT,CASSAGTGGFLRSGNTIYF
TRBV15,NA,13,NA,TRBJ2-7,TGTGCCACCAGCAGAAACCGGGGCTACGAGCAGTACTTC,CATSRNRGYEQYF
TRBV2,NA,15,once,TRBJ1-2,TGTGCCAGCAGCGAAGACAGACTAAGTGACTATGGCTACACCTTC,CASSEDRLSDYGYTF
TRBV2,NA,14,NA,TRBJ1-6,TGTGCCAGCAACGAGGGGACTAGGGATTCACCCCTCCACTTT,CASNEGTRDSPLHF
TRBV30,TRBD2,14,NA,TRBJ2-7,TGTGCCTGGAGTCTTAGCGGGAGAGCGAGCGAGCAGTACTTC,CAWSLSGRASEQYF
TRBV7-2,TRBD1,14,NA,TRBJ1-6,TGTGCCAGCAGCCCCGGACAGGGAAATTCACCCCTCCACTTT,CASSPGQGNSPLHF
TRBV14,NA,15,NA,TRBJ1-4,TGTGCCAGCAGCCAGAACCTAGGCACTAATGAAAAACTGTTTTTT,CASSQNLGTNEKLFF
TRBV5-6,NA,15,NA,TRBJ1-5,TGTGCCAGCAGCAAAGGACTGTTGAGCAATCAGCCCCAGCATTTT,CASSKGLLSNQPQHF
TRBV7-8,NA,14,NA,TRBJ2-3,TGTGCCAGCAGCTTGAGGCCGAGCACAGATACGCAGTATTTT,CASSLRPSTDTQYF
TRBV11-2,TRBD2,18,NA,TRBJ2-7,TGTGCCAGCAGTCGTCCCCTAGCGGGAGGGCGCCGGAGGTACGAGCAGTACTTC,CASSRPLAGGRRRYEQYF
TRBV5-1,TRBD1,13,NA,TRBJ1-4,TGCGCCAGCAGCTGGGACAGTAATGAAAAACTGTTTTTT,CASSWDSNEKLFF
TRBV7-9,TRBD1,15,NA,TRBJ1-2,TGTGCCAGCAGCTCAGGACAGGGGCTCGCCTATGGCTACACCTTC,CASSSGQGLAYGYTF
TRBV6-5,TRBD1,15,NA,TRBJ2-1,TGTGCCAGCAGTTACGCGGGACAGGGTGGTAATGAGCAGTTCTTC,CASSYAGQGGNEQFF
TRBV27,NA,13,NA,TRBJ2-5,TGTGCCAGCAGTTTAGGCAGGCAAGAGACCCAGTACTTC,CASSLGRQETQYF
TRBV29-1,TRBD1,13,medium-sized,TRBJ1-5,TGCAGCGTTATACAGGGGGAAAGTCAGCCCCAGCATTTT,CSVIQGESQPQHF
TRBV7-2,NA,14,NA,TRBJ1-1,TGTGCCAGCAGCTTAGCCGGAGGCAACACTGAAGCTTTCTTT,CASSLAGGNTEAFF